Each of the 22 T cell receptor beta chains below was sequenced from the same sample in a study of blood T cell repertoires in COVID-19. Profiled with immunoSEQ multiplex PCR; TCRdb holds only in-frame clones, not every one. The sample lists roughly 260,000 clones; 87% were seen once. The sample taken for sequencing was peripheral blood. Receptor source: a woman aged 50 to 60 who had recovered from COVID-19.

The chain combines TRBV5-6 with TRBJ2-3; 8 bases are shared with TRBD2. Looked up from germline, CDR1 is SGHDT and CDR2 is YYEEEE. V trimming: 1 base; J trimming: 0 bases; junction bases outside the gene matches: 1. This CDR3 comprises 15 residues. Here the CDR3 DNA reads TGTGCCAGCAGCTTGACGGGGGGGAGCACAGATACGCAGTATTTT. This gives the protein CASSLTGGSTDTQYF.

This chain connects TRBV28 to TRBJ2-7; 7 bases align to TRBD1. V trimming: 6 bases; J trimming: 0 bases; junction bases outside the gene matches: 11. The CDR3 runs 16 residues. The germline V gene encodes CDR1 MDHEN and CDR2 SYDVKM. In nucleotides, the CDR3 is TGTGCCAGCAGCCCCCCCCGGGACAGATTCTCCTACGAGCAGTACTTC. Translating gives CASSPPRDRFSYEQYF.

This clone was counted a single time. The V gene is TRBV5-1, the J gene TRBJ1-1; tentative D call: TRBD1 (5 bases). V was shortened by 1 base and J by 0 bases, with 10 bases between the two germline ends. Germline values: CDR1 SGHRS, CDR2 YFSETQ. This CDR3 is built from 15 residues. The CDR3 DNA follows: TGCGCCAGCAGCTTGTCAGGGCTCATGAACACTGAAGCTTTCTTT. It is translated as CASSLSGLMNTEAFF.

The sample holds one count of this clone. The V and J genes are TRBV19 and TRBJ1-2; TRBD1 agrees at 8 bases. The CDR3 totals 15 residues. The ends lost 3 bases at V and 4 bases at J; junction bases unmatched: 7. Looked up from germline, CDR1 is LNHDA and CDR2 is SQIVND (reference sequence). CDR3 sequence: CASSITGQELYGYTF. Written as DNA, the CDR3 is TGTGCCAGTAGTATTACGGGACAGGAGCTCTATGGCTACACCTTC.

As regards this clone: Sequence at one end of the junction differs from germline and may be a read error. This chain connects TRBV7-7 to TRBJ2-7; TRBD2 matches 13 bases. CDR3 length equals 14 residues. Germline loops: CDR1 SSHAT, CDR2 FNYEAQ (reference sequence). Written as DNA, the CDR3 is TGTGCTAGCAGCCCGGGACTAGCGGGGAACGAGCAGTACTTC. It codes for CASSPGLAGNEQYF.

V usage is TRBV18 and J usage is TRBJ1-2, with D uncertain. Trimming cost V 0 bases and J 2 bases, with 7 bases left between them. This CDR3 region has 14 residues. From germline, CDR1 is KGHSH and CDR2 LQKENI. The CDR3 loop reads CASSPPLVNYGYTF. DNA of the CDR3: TGTGCCAGCTCACCACCGCTAGTAAACTATGGCTACACCTTC.

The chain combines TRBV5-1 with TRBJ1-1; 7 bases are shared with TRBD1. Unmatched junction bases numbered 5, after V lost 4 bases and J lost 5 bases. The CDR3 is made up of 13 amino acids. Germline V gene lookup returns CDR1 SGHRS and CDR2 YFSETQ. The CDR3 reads CASSDRAKTEAFF. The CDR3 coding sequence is TGCGCCAGCAGCGACAGGGCGAAAACTGAAGCTTTCTTT.

The CDR3 DNA follows: TGCGCCAGCAGCGCTGACGGACAGTACACTGAAGCTTTCTTT. Protein: CASSADGQYTEAFF. The chain joins TRBV5-1 to TRBJ1-1; maybe TRBD1 (6 bases). The CDR3 loop spans 14 amino acids. Trimming removed 4 bases from V and 3 bases from J, with 13 bases in between. Per germline, CDR1 SGHRS and CDR2 YFSETQ. The whole variable domain, remainder taken from reference TRBV5-1 and TRBJ1-1, is KAGVTQTPRYLIKTRGQQVTLSCSPISGHRSVSWYQQTPGQGLQFLFEYFSETQRNKGNFPGRFSGRQFSNSRSEMNVSTLELGDSALYLCASSADGQYTEAFFGQGTRLTVV.

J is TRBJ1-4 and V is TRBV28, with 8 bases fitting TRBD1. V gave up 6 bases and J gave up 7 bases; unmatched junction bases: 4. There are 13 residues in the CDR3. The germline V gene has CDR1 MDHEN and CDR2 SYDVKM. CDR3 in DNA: TGTGCCAGCAGCCAGGGGGCGCGTGAAAAACTGTTTTTT. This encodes CASSQGAREKLFF.

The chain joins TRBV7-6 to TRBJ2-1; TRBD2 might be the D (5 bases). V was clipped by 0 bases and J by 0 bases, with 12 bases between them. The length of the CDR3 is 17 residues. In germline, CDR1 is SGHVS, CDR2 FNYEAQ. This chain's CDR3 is CASSLAGGQSSYNEQFF. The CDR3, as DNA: TGTGCCAGCAGCTTAGCAGGAGGTCAGAGCTCCTACAATGAGCAGTTCTTC. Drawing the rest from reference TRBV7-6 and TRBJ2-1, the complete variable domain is GAGVSQSPRYKVTKRGQDVALRCDPISGHVSLYWYRQALGQGPEFLTYFNYEAQQDKSGLPNDRFSAERPEGSISTLTIQRTEQRDSAMYRCASSLAGGQSSYNEQFFGPGTRLTVL.

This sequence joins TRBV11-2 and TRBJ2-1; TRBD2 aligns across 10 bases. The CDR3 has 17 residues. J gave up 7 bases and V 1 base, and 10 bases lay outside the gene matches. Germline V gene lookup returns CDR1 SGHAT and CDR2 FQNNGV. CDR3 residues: CASSLVGPAGGGNEQFF. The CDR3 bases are TGTGCCAGCAGCTTAGTGGGGCCAGCGGGAGGGGGGAATGAGCAGTTCTTC.

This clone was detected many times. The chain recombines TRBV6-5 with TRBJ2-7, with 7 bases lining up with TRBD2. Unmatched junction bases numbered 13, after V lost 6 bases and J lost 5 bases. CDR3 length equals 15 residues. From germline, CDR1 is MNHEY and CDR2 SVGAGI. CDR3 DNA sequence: TGTGCCAGCAGCAAGACTGGGACTACGAGAAACGAGCAGTACTTC. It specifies CASSKTGTTRNEQYF.

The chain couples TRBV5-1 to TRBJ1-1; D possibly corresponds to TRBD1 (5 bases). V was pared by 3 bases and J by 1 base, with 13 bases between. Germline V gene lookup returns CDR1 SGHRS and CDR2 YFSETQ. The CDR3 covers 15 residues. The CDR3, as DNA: TGCGCCAGCAGCTCGGTTGTCGGGGGGAACACTGAAGCTTTCTTT. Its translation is CASSSVVGGNTEAFF.

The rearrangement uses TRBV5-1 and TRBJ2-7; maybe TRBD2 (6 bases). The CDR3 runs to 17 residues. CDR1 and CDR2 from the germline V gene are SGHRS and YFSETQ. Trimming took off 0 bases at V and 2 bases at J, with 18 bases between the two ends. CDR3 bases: TGCGCCAGCAGCTTGGCCCTCATCGGGGGAAGGACCTACGAGCAGTACTTC. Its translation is CASSLALIGGRTYEQYF.

This CDR3 reads CASSSPRQGANTEAFF. The CDR3 nucleotides are TGTGCCAGCAGCTCTCCGAGGCAGGGGGCGAACACTGAAGCTTTCTTT. The chain couples TRBV5-4 to TRBJ1-1; 8 bases fit TRBD1. The CDR3 spans 16 residues. V gave up 3 bases and J gave up 1 base; unmatched junction bases: 8. Germline V gene lookup returns CDR1 SGHNT and CDR2 YYREEE (reference sequence).

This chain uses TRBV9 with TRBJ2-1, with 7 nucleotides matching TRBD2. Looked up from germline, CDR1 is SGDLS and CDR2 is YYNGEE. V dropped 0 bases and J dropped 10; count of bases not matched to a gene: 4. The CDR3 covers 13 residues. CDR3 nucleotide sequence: TGTGCCAGCAGCGTAGTTGGGGGAGGGGAGCAGTTCTTC. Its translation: CASSVVGGGEQFF.

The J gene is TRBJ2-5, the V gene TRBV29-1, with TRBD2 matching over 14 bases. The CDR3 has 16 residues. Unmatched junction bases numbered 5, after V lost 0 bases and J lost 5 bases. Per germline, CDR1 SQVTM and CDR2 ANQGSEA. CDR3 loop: CSVEERLAGGRETQYF. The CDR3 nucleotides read TGCAGCGTTGAAGAACGACTAGCGGGAGGGCGGGAGACCCAGTACTTC.

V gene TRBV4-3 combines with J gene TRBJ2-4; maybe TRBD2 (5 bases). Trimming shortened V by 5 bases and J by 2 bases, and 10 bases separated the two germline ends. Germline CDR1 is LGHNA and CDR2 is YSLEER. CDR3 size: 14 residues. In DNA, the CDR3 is TGCGCCAGCAGCGCTTCCGGGACCAAAAACATTCAGTACTTC. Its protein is CASSASGTKNIQYF.

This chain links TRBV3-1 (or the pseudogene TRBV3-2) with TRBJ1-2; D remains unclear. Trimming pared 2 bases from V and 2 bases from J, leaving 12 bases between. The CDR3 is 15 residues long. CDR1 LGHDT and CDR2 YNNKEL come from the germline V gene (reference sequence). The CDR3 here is CASSQFPGLNYGYTF. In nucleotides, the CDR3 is TGTGCCAGCAGCCAATTTCCGGGTTTGAACTATGGCTACACCTTC.

In nucleotides, the CDR3 is TGTGCCAGTAGCCCCCCCTCCCGAGTCGCGGATACGCAGTATTTT. Translation: CASSPPSRVADTQYF. This chain connects TRBV19 to TRBJ2-3; D uncertain. The V gene's germline CDR1 is LNHDA and CDR2 SQIVND (reference sequence). Trimming took off 6 bases at V and 6 bases at J, with 19 bases between the two ends. CDR3 size: 15 residues.

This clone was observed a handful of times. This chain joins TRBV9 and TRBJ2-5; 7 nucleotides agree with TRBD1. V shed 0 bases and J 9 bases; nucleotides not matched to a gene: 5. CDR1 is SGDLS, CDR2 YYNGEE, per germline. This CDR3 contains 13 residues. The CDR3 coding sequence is TGTGCCAGCAGCGTAGGGTCCCAGGGGGCCCAGTACTTC. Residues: CASSVGSQGAQYF.

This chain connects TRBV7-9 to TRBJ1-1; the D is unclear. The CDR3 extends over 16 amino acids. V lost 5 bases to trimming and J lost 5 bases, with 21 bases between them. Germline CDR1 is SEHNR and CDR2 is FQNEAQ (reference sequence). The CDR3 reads CASSQNRQIGGTEAFF. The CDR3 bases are TGTGCCAGCAGCCAAAATAGGCAGATTGGAGGGACTGAAGCTTTCTTT.